A single sample is the source of the 7 T cell receptor beta chains below, sequenced in a study of cytomegalovirus exposure and HLA in healthy donors. The PCR was carried out with 60 Vbeta primers and 13 Jbeta primers. TCRdb keeps only in-frame clones here, not all; method: immunoSEQ multiplex PCR. The data contain 180,000 or so clones, about 9% of them singletons. The sequencing input was PBMCs. Receptor source: a woman aged 25-40 years in good health and CMV-seropositive.

In this sample, this clone turned up a few times. CDR3 loop: CASRRQGALYGYTF. The CDR3 region has the DNA TGTGCCAGCAGACGACAGGGGGCCCTCTATGGCTACACCTTC. The chain employs TRBV6-1 and TRBJ1-2; 10 bases align to TRBD1. Germline V gene lookup returns CDR1 MNHNS and CDR2 SASEGT. The CDR3 loop spans 14 amino acids. Unmatched junction bases numbered 5, after V lost 6 bases and J lost 4 bases.

The chain is built from TRBV29-1 and TRBJ1-1; 8 bases match TRBD1. The CDR3 contains 11 residues. The V and J ends lost 6 bases and 8 bases, in that order; junction bases with no gene match: 5. The germline gives CDR1 SQVTM, CDR2 ANQGSEA. The CDR3 loop is CSVSGGIEAFF. The CDR3, as DNA: TGCAGCGTCTCAGGGGGCATAGAAGCTTTCTTT.

J is TRBJ2-7 and V is TRBV6-1; the D gene is possibly TRBD1 (6 bases). The germline gives CDR1 MNHNS, CDR2 SASEGT. This CDR3 region has 14 residues. V was clipped by 5 bases and J by 3 bases, with 14 bases between them. The CDR3 sequence: CASSPTGGIYEQYF. As DNA, the CDR3 is TGTGCCAGCAGTCCGACAGGTGGAATCTACGAGCAGTACTTC.

This chain connects TRBV11-3 to TRBJ2-1; 9 bases are shared with TRBD1. Germline loops: CDR1 SGHNT, CDR2 YENEEA. The CDR3 is 10 residues long. V gave up 10 bases and J gave up 14 bases; unmatched junction bases: 6. The CDR3 protein is CAKRRTGEFF. The CDR3 DNA is TGTGCCAAACGACGGACAGGGGAGTTCTTC.

The rearrangement links TRBV7-9 to TRBJ2-1; D gene ambiguous. The CDR3 runs to 11 residues. V lost 5 bases and J 9 bases, leaving 8 bases between the germline ends. CDR1 and CDR2 (germline): SEHNR, FQNEAQ (reference sequence). DNA of the CDR3: TGTGCCAGCAGCCCTAAATCTGAGCAGTTCTTC. Translating it yields CASSPKSEQFF.

The rearrangement uses TRBV11-2 and TRBJ1-2; D is ambiguous. Germline V CDR1 and CDR2: SGHAT, FQNNGV. This CDR3 has 13 residues. Trimming pared 1 base from V and 8 bases from J, leaving 11 bases between. The CDR3 sequence: CASSLGAGEGYTF. The DNA for the CDR3 is TGTGCCAGCAGCTTAGGGGCGGGAGAGGGCTACACCTTC.

This clone was detected only a few times. CDR3 sequence: CASRGDNYEQYF. The CDR3 nucleotides are TGTGCCAGCAGGGGGGACAACTACGAGCAGTACTTC. This sequence joins TRBV2 and TRBJ2-7, with D possibly being TRBD1 (6 bases). The CDR3 consists of 12 residues. V was trimmed by 6 bases and J by 3 bases, leaving 9 bases between them. The germline V gene has CDR1 SNHLY and CDR2 FYNNEI.